A selection of T cell receptor beta chains follows, all from one sample in a study of T cells after yellow fever vaccination. MiXCR, run by TCRdb on the 5' RACE reads, gives a single entry per CDR3 protein. The sample includes 450,000 to 650,000 distinct CDR3 sequences, just over 20% of them seen just once. Source: PBMCs, taken more than 20 days after the first yellow fever vaccination. Every receptor here comes from a man aged 18 to 30 who received the YFV17D yellow fever vaccine. The CDR3 runs from the conserved cysteine through the conserved F or W. The D gene is left open where the match is weak. Some rows mark clone size as missing; the rest say once, few, many or name a class of expanded clone.

TRBJ1-4,TRBV7-8,NA,15,few,TGTGCCACGGGGCCCCTGCGACAAGGAAATGAAAAACTGTTTTTT,CATGPLRQGNEKLFF
TRBJ2-2,TRBV29-1,NA,14,NA,TGCAGCGTTGATGGCAGGGGGGGCACCGGGGAGCTGTTTTTT,CSVDGRGGTGELFF
TRBJ2-3,TRBV6-5,TRBD2,17,few,TGTGCCAGCAGTTACTCCCAGTGGGGGGGTGGGACAGATACGCAGTATTTT,CASSYSQWGGGTDTQYF
TRBJ2-5,TRBV5-1,NA,15,NA,TGCGCCAGCAGCTGGATCGCTTCGGAGGAAGAGACCCAGTACTTC,CASSWIASEEETQYF
TRBJ2-6,TRBV11-1,TRBD1,18,few,TGTGCCAGCAGCGGAACAGGGACAGGGACTTCTGGGGCCAACGTCCTGACTTTC,CASSGTGTGTSGANVLTF
TRBJ1-3,TRBV7-6,NA,14,NA,TGTGCCAGCAGCTTATCCGGGACTGGAAACACCATATATTTT,CASSLSGTGNTIYF
TRBJ2-2,TRBV9,NA,16,few,TGTGCCAGCAGCGTCCGGGGGGCCTATAACACCGGGGAGCTGTTTTTT,CASSVRGAYNTGELFF
TRBJ1-2,TRBV24-1,NA,13,NA,TGTGCCACCAGTGATTTCGGGGCAAGGAGCAACACCTTC,CATSDFGARSNTF
TRBJ1-6,TRBV6-5,NA,17,NA,TGTGCCAGCAGTTACTTCCAGATGGCCAGGGGCGGTTCACCCCTCCACTTT,CASSYFQMARGGSPLHF
TRBJ1-2,TRBV20-1,NA,14,NA,TGCAGTGCTAGAATTGGAATAGGGTTAATGAGCTACACCTTC,CSARIGIGLMSYTF
TRBJ1-5,TRBV9,TRBD1,14,NA,TGTGCCAGCAGCGCCGCAGGGGGAAATCAGCCCCAGCATTTT,CASSAAGGNQPQHF
TRBJ2-1,TRBV14,TRBD1,17,many,TGTGCCAGCAGCCAAGATTTTTGGGACAGGGGACCGAATGAGCAGTTCTTC,CASSQDFWDRGPNEQFF
TRBJ2-1,TRBV29-1,NA,15,few,TGCAGCGTTACAGAACAGGGAAGTCCCTACAATGAGCAGTTCTTC,CSVTEQGSPYNEQFF
TRBJ1-5,TRBV7-2,NA,16,few,TGTGCCAGCAGCTTGGAGGGAGGTCGTGGCAATCAGCCCCAGCATTTT,CASSLEGGRGNQPQHF
TRBJ1-2,TRBV3-1,NA,12,few,TGTGCCAGCAGCCCCCGACCGGGTGGCTACACCTTC,CASSPRPGGYTF
TRBJ2-1,TRBV28,TRBD1,16,NA,TGTGCCAGCAGTGGGGGACAGGGGAGCTCCTACAATGAGCAGTTCTTC,CASSGGQGSSYNEQFF
TRBJ1-5,TRBV27,NA,16,NA,TGTGCCAGCAGTTTATCGGCGACCACCCTTAGACAGCCCCAGCATTTT,CASSLSATTLRQPQHF
TRBJ2-5,TRBV20-1,NA,13,few,TGCAGTGCTAGACGGACGACCCAAGAGACCCAGTACTTC,CSARRTTQETQYF
TRBJ1-2,TRBV7-9,NA,14,few,TGTGCCAGCAGCCCGAATCTCGAAGGCTATGGCTACACCTTC,CASSPNLEGYGYTF
TRBJ2-5,TRBV18,TRBD1,15,NA,TGTGCCAGCTCACCGGACAGGGCTCATCGAGAGACCCAGTACTTC,CASSPDRAHRETQYF
TRBJ1-5,TRBV7-9,NA,13,NA,TGTGCCAGCGGTACAAGCGTTAATCAGCCCCAGCATTTT,CASGTSVNQPQHF
TRBJ1-2,TRBV7-2,NA,14,NA,TGTGCCAGCAGCCCCGACGGAGTGAACTATGGCTACACCTTC,CASSPDGVNYGYTF
TRBJ2-5,TRBV20-1,NA,13,few,TGCAGTGCTAGAGAGGCGCTACTGGAGACCCAGTACTTC,CSAREALLETQYF
TRBJ1-2,TRBV12-3/TRBV12-4,NA,13,few,TGTGCCAGCAGTTTGTACGCTGTCTATGGCTACACCTTC,CASSLYAVYGYTF
TRBJ1-1,TRBV5-1,NA,14,NA,TGCGCCAGCAGCTTATGGGAGACAAACACTGAAGCTTTCTTT,CASSLWETNTEAFF
TRBJ2-2,TRBV12-3/TRBV12-4,TRBD1,14,many,TGTGCCAGCAGTCCCACAGGGGATACCGGGGAGCTGTTTTTT,CASSPTGDTGELFF
TRBJ2-2,TRBV9,NA,14,NA,TGTGCCAGCAGCGTCCCCTCTTGGGGCGGGGAGCTGTTTTTT,CASSVPSWGGELFF
TRBJ2-5,TRBV5-1,TRBD2,13,NA,TGCGCCAGCAGCGTTCGGGGGGAAGAGACCCAGTACTTC,CASSVRGEETQYF
TRBJ1-5,TRBV7-2,TRBD1,15,NA,TGTGCCAGCAGCTCCCCAGGGGGACAAGGGCAGCCCCAGCATTTT,CASSSPGGQGQPQHF
TRBJ2-5,TRBV20-1,TRBD1,14,few,TGCAGTGCTACTGGGACAGGGCGACAAGAGACCCAGTACTTC,CSATGTGRQETQYF
TRBJ1-2,TRBV14,NA,13,few,TGTGCCAGACGCATGACAGCTAACTATGGCTACACCTTC,CARRMTANYGYTF
TRBJ1-5,TRBV5-1,TRBD1,15,NA,TGCGCCAGCAGCTTGGAAGGGGGCAGCAATCAGCCCCAGCATTTT,CASSLEGGSNQPQHF
TRBJ2-3,TRBV20-1,TRBD2,16,few,TGCAGTGCTAGAGGTTACGGGGGGGGGCCGACAGATACGCAGTATTTT,CSARGYGGGPTDTQYF
TRBJ2-1,TRBV7-2,NA,14,NA,TGTGCCAGCAGCTTAGAAGCGGTTAACAATGAGCAGTTCTTC,CASSLEAVNNEQFF
TRBJ2-6,TRBV4-3,TRBD2,18,NA,TGCGCCAGCAGCCAGGGGGGACTAGCGGGAGGTGGGGCCAACGTCCTGACTTTC,CASSQGGLAGGGANVLTF
TRBJ1-1,TRBV25-1,TRBD1,17,NA,TGTGCCAGCAGTCCCTGGAAAGGAACAGGGGGCGACACTGAAGCTTTCTTT,CASSPWKGTGGDTEAFF
TRBJ1-5,TRBV7-9,NA,14,few,TGTGCCAGCAGCTTAGAGGATAGCAATCAGCCCCAGCATTTT,CASSLEDSNQPQHF
TRBJ2-1,TRBV11-2,TRBD1,18,NA,TGTGCCAGCAGCTTAACAGTGCTTACGGGACAGATGTACAATGAGCAGTTCTTC,CASSLTVLTGQMYNEQFF
TRBJ2-3,TRBV7-9,TRBD2,15,many,TGTGCCAGCAGCCTGACTAGCGGGGGTACAGATACGCAGTATTTT,CASSLTSGGTDTQYF
TRBJ2-1,TRBV7-9,TRBD1,16,few,TGTGCCAGCACCCCCCGGGGGCCGGGACAGGACAATGAGCAGTTCTTC,CASTPRGPGQDNEQFF
TRBJ2-3,TRBV28,NA,15,NA,TGTGCCAGCAGTTTAAACCAGGACTCCACAGATACGCAGTATTTT,CASSLNQDSTDTQYF
TRBJ2-7,TRBV7-9,NA,12,few,TGTGCCAGCGTGCGGGGCCCTTCCGAGCAGTACTTC,CASVRGPSEQYF
TRBJ2-5,TRBV29-1,NA,15,NA,TGCAGCGTTCTTGGGGCGCCGGGTTATGGGGAGACCCAGTACTTC,CSVLGAPGYGETQYF
TRBJ2-5,TRBV5-1,NA,14,NA,TGCGCCAGCAGCTTGTACGACAGCCAAGAGACCCAGTACTTC,CASSLYDSQETQYF
TRBJ1-6,TRBV18,NA,14,many,TGTGCCAGCTCACCCCGGGACTACAATTCACCCCTCCACTTT,CASSPRDYNSPLHF
TRBJ1-6,TRBV6-5,NA,12,few,TGTGCCAGCAGCCGCGACCCAGGGCCCCTCCACTTT,CASSRDPGPLHF
TRBJ1-3,TRBV20-1,NA,14,NA,TGCAGTGCTAGAGACAGGGGAACTGGAAACACCATATATTTT,CSARDRGTGNTIYF
TRBJ1-1,TRBV27,NA,13,NA,TGTGCCAGCAGTTTACAGACAGACACTGAAGCTTTCTTT,CASSLQTDTEAFF
TRBJ2-7,TRBV3-1,TRBD1,14,few,TGTGCCAGCAGCCAATGGACAGGTTCCTACGAGCAGTACTTC,CASSQWTGSYEQYF
TRBJ1-2,TRBV20-1,NA,15,few,TGCAGTGCTAACCCACCCGACAGCCCCGTAGGCGACTACACCTTC,CSANPPDSPVGDYTF
TRBJ2-2,TRBV29-1,NA,16,NA,TGCAGCGCTATGATCGACAGGGTCGGGGGCAGCGGGGAGCTGTTTTTT,CSAMIDRVGGSGELFF